The present TCR beta chain was sequenced within a study of blood T cell repertoires in COVID-19. Overall study context: COVID-19 samples collected from the United States, Italy and Spain covered acute and convalescent phases. T cells, B-cell-depleted T cells, or PBMCs provided the cDNA or gDNA that served as material.

This clone was seen a single time. Per the original methods: Amplification of reference gene primers provided the estimated nucleated cell counts. This table comes from immunoSEQ multiplex PCR, and its TCRdb copy is limited to in-frame clones, with some not included. D and trimming come from the DNA, and the V and J calls and clone size come from that table. The sample lists approximately 98,000 clones, 71% occurring once. The sequenced material came from peripheral blood. This receptor was taken from a woman aged 40 to 50 with acute or convalescent COVID-19.

Written as DNA, the CDR3 is TGTGCCAGCAGCCCGACCCCGGGACAGGAAGCTTTCTTT. This codes for CASSPTPGQEAFF. This chain joins TRBV6-6 and TRBJ1-1; 7 nucleotides match TRBD1. The trim removed 6 bases at V and 8 bases at J, leaving 9 bases unmatched. This CDR3 has 13 amino acids. Germline V gives CDR1 MNHNY, CDR2 SVGAGI (reference sequence).